The 2 T cell receptor beta chains given below trace back to one sample, sequenced in a study of blood T cells in healthy people across ages. Combining a sample-barcoded 5' primer with a J-beta primer mix, a second PCR ran for about 6 to 11 cycles. TCRdb re-derived calls from the 5' RACE reads in MiXCR, one entry per CDR3 protein. The top ten clones hold around 30% of a sample with 800,000 or so distinct CDR3 sequences, around 68% of them seen once. The sequenced sample was blood. Source of these receptors: a man aged 25 to 40 in good health.

This clonotype has just one count. The chain carries TRBV7-9 and TRBJ2-7; weak D call: TRBD1 (6 bases). The DNA end is more similar to TRBJ2-5, so the J call may be wrong. The CDR3 covers 14 residues. CDR1 SEHNR and CDR2 FQNEAQ come from the germline V gene (reference sequence). As DNA, the CDR3 is TGTGCCAGCAGCTGGGACACGGCTTCGGAGACCCAGTACTTC. It specifies CASSWDTASETQYF.

The chain couples TRBV4-3 to TRBJ2-1; 9 bases fit TRBD2. The V segment lost 1 base and the J segment 4 bases; nucleotides outside the gene matches: 14. Germline CDR1 LGHNA, CDR2 YSLEER. CDR3 length: 19 amino acids. The CDR3 here is CASSQVVAGAIGGYNEQFF. The DNA of the CDR3 is TGCGCCAGCAGCCAAGTGGTAGCGGGGGCTATTGGTGGGTACAATGAGCAGTTCTTC.